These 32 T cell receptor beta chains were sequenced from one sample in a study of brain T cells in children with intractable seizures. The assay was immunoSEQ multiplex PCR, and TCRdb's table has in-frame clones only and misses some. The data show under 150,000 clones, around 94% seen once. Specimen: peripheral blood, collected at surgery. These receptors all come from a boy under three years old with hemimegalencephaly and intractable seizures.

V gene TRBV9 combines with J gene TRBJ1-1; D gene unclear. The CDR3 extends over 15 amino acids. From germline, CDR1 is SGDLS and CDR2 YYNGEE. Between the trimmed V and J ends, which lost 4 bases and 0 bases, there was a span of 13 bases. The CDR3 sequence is CASSSSGSLNTEAFF. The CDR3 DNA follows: TGTGCCAGCAGCTCCTCCGGCAGTTTGAACACTGAAGCTTTCTTT.

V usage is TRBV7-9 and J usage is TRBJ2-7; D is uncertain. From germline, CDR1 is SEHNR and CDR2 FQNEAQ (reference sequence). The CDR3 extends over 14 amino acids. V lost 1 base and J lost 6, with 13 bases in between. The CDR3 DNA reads TGTGCCAGCAGCTTAGGTGAAATTCTCGGCGAGCAGTACTTC. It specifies CASSLGEILGEQYF.

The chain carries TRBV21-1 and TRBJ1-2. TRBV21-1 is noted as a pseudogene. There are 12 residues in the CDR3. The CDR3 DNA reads TGTGCCAGCAGCAATGACCCCTATGGCTACACCTTC. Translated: CASSNDPYGYTF.

CDR3 coding DNA: TGTGCCAGCAGCCAAACCGCCGGGACAGGGGGGTATGGCTACACCTTC. Its protein is CASSQTAGTGGYGYTF. This sequence joins TRBV13 and TRBJ1-2, with TRBD1 matching 11 bases. The CDR3 is 16 residues long. V dropped 5 bases and J dropped 5; count of bases not matched to a gene: 10. The germline V gene encodes CDR1 PRHDT and CDR2 FYEKMQ (reference sequence).

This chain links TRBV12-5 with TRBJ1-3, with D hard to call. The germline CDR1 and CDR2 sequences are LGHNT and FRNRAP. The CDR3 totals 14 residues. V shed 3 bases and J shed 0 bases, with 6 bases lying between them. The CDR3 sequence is CASGFTSSGNTIYF. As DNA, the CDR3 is TGTGCTAGTGGTTTCACGAGCTCTGGAAACACCATATATTTT. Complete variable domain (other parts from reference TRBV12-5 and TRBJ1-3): DARVTQTPRHKVTEMGQEVTMRCQPILGHNTVFWYRQTMMQGLELLAYFRNRAPLDDSGMPKDRFSAEMPDATLATLKIQPSEPRDSAVYFCASGFTSSGNTIYFGEGSWLTVV.

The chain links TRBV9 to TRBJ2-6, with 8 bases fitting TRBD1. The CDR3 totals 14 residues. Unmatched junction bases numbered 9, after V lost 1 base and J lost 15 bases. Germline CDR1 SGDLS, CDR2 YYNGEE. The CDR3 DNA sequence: TGTGCCAGCAGCGTAAGAAAGGACAGGGTAGCCCTGACTTTC. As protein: CASSVRKDRVALTF.

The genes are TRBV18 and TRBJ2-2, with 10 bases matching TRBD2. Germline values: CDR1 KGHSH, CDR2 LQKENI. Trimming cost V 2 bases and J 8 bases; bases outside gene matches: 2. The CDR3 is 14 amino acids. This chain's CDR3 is CASSPTSGKGELFF. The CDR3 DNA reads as TGTGCCAGCTCACCAACTAGCGGGAAGGGGGAGCTGTTTTTT.

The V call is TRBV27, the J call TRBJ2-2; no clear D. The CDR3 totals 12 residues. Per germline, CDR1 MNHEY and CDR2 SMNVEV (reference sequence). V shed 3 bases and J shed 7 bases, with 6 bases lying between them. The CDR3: CASSFNLGELFF. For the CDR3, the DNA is TGTGCCAGCAGTTTCAATCTCGGGGAGCTGTTTTTT.

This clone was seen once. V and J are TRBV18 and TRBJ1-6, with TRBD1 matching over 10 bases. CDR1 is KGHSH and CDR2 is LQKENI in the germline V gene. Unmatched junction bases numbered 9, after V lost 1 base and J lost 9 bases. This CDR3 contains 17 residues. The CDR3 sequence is CASSPLMPGQGISPLHF. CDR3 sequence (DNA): TGTGCCAGCTCACCACTCATGCCGGGACAGGGGATTTCACCCCTCCACTTT.

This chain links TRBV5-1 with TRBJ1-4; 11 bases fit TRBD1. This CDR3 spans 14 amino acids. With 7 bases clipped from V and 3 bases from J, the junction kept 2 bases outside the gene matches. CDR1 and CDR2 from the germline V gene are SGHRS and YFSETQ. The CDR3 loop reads CASGQGAPNEKLFF. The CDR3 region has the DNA TGCGCCAGCGGACAGGGGGCACCTAATGAAAAACTGTTTTTT.

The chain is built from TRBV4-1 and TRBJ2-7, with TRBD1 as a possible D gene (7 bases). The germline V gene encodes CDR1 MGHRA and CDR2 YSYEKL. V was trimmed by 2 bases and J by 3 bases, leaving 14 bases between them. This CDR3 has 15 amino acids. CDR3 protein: CASSQRGAGGYEQYF. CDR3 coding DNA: TGCGCCAGCAGCCAACGCGGGGCAGGGGGCTACGAGCAGTACTTC.

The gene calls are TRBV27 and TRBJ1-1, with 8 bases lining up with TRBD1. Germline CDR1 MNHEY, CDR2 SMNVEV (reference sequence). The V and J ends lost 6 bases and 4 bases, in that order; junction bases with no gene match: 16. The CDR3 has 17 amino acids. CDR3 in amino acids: CASSPFLTGARGTEAFF. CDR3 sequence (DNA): TGTGCCAGCAGCCCGTTTCTGACAGGGGCTCGGGGCACTGAAGCTTTCTTT.

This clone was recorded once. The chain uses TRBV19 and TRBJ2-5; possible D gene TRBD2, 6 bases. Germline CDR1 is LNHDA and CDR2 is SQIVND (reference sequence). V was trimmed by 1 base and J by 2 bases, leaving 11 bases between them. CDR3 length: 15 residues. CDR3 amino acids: CASSIGGSGQETQYF. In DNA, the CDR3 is TGTGCCAGTAGTATAGGTGGTAGCGGACAAGAGACCCAGTACTTC.

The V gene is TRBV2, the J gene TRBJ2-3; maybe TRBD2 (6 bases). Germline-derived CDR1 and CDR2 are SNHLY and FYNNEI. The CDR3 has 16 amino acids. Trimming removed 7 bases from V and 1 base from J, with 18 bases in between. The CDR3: CASIGPRRDRTDTQYF. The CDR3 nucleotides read TGTGCCAGCATCGGTCCTCGGCGGGATCGCACAGATACGCAGTATTTT.

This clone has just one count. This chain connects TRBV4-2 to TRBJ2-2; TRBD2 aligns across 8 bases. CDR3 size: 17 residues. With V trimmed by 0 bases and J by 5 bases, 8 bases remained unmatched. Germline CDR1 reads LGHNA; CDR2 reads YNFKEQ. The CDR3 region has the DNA TGTGCCAGCAGCCAAGAACCTGCGGGGGGTTGGACCGGGGAGCTGTTTTTT. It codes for CASSQEPAGGWTGELFF.

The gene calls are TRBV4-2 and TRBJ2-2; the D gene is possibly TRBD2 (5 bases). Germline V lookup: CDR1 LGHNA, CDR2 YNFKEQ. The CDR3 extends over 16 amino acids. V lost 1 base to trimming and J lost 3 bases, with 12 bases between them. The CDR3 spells CASSQGGPIDTGELFF. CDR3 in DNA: TGTGCCAGCAGCCAAGGAGGGCCCATTGACACCGGGGAGCTGTTTTTT.

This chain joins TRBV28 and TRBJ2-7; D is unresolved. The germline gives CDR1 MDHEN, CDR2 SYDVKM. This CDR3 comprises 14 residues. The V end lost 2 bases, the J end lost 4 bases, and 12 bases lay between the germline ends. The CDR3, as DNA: TGTGCCAGCAGTTTAGCAGCTACCACTTACGAGCAGTACTTC. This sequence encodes CASSLAATTYEQYF.

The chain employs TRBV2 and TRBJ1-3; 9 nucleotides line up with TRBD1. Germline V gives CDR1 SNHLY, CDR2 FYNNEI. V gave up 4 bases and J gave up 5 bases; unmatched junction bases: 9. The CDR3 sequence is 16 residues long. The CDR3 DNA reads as TGTGCCAGCAGTGTCCTCTTGGACAGGGGAAGAAACACCATATATTTT. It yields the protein CASSVLLDRGRNTIYF.

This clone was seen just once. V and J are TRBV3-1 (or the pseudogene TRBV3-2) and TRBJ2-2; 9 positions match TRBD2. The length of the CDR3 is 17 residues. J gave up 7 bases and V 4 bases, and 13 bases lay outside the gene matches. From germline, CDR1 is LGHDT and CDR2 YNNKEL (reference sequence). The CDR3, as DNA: TGTGCCAGCAGCCGAGGTCCCCTAGCGGGGCTTGACGGGGAGCTGTTTTTT. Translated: CASSRGPLAGLDGELFF.

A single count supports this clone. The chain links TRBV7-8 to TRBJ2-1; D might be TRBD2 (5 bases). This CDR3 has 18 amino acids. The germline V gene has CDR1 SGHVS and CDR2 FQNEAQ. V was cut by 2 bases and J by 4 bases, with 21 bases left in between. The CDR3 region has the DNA TGTGCCAGCAGCTTATTCCCTGGGTGGGCTAGCCCTTACAATGAGCAGTTCTTC. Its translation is CASSLFPGWASPYNEQFF.

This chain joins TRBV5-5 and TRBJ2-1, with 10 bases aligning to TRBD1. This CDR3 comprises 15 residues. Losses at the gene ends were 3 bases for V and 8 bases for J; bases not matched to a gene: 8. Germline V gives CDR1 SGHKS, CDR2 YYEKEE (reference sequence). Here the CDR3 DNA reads TGTGCCAGCAGCTCGACAGGGGGCAAGGGCCATGAGCAGTTCTTC. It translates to CASSSTGGKGHEQFF.

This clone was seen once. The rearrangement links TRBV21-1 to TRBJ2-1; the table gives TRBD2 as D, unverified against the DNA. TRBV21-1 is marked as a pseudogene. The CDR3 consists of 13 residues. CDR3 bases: TGTGCCAGCAGGCCGGGACTAGTAAGCGAGCAGTTCTTC. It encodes CASRPGLVSEQFF.

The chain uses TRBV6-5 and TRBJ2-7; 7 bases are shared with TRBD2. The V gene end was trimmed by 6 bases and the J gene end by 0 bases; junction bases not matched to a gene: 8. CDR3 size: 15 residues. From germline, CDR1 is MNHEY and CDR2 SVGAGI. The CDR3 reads CASSPIAGSSYEQYF. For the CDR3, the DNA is TGTGCCAGCAGCCCCATAGCGGGCAGCTCCTACGAGCAGTACTTC.

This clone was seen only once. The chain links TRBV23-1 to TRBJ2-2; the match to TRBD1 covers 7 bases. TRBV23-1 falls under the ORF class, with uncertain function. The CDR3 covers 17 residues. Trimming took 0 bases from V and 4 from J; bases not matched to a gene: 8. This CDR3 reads CASSQSSRDSCTGELFF. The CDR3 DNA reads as TGCGCCAGCAGTCAATCTTCCCGGGACAGTTGCACCGGGGAGCTGTTTTTT.

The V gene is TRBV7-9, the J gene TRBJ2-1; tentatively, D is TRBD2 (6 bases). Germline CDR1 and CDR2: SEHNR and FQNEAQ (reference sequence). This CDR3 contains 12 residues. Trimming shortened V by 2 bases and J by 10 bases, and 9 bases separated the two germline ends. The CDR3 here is CASSLLALEQFF. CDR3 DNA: TGTGCCAGCAGCTTACTAGCGTTAGAGCAGTTCTTC.

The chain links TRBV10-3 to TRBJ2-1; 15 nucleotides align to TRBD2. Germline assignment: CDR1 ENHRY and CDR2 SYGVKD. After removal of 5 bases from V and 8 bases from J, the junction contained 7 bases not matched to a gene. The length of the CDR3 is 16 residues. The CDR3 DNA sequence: TGTGCCATCAGTTTGCCGGGACTAGCGGGAGGTCATGAGCAGTTCTTC. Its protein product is CAISLPGLAGGHEQFF.

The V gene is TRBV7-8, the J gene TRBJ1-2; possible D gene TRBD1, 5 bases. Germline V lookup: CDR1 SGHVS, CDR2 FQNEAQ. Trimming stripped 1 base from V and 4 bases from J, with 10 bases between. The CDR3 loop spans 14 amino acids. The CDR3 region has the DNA TGTGCCAGCAGCTTAGGACAGATGGGCTATGGCTACACCTTC. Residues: CASSLGQMGYGYTF.

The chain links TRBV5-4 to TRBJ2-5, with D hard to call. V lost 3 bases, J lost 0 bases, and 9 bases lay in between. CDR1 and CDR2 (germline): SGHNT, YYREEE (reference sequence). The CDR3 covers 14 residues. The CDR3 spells CASSSNRYQETQYF. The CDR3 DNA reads TGTGCCAGCAGCTCCAATAGGTACCAAGAGACCCAGTACTTC.

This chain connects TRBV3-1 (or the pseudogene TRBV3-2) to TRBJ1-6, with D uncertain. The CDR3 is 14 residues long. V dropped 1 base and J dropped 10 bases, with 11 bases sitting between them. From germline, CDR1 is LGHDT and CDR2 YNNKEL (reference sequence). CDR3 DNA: TGTGCCAGCAGCCAAGGGGGTCTGAGCTCACCCCTCCACTTT. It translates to CASSQGGLSSPLHF.

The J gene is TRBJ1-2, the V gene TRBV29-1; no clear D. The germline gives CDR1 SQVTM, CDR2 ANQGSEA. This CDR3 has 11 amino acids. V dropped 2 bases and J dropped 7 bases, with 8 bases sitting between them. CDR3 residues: CSVEYRGGYTF. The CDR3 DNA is TGCAGCGTTGAATACAGAGGTGGCTACACCTTC.

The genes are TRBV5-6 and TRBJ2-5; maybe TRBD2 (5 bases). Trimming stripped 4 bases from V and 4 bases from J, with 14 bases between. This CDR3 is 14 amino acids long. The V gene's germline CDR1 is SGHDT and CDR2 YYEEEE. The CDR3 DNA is TGTGCCAGCAGCCAGGTGGGAGCTGGAGAGACCCAGTACTTC. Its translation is CASSQVGAGETQYF. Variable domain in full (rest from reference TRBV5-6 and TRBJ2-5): DAGVTQSPTHLIKTRGQQVTLRCSPKSGHDTVSWYQQALGQGPQFIFQYYEEEERQRGNFPDRFSGHQFPNYSSELNVNALLLGDSALYLCASSQVGAGETQYFGPGTRLLVL.

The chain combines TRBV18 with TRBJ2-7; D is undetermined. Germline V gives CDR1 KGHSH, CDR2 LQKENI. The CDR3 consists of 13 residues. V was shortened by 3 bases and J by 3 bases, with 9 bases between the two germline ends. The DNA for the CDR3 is TGTGCCAGCTCACCCCCTGAGCTCTACGAGCAGTACTTC. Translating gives CASSPPELYEQYF. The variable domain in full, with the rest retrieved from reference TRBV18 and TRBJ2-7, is NAGVMQNPRHLVRRRGQEARLRCSPMKGHSHVYWYRQLPEEGLKFMVYLQKENIIDESGMPKERFSAEFPKEGPSILRIQQVVRGDSAAYFCASSPPELYEQYFGPGTRLTVT.